This TCR beta chain was observed in a study of patients and donors after allogeneic stem cell transplantation. TCRdb analysed the RT-PCR reads with MiXCR anew, one entry per CDR3 protein. The data hold 57,000 or so distinct CDR3 sequences, with about an eighth observed a single time. CDR3 length: 18 residues. Germline V gene lookup returns CDR1 DFQATT and CDR2 SNEGSKA (reference sequence). J was trimmed by 3 bases and V by 3 bases; bases with no gene match: 16. Source material: blood, either unsorted or a sorted T cell fraction (not recorded which). The rearrangement uses TRBV20-1 and TRBJ2-7; 11 bases match TRBD2. The origin of this receptor is a human donor who was either an allogeneic HSCT recipient or a stem cell or donor lymphocyte infusion donor (not recorded which). It is not recorded whose cells these are; they may come from a transplant donor. The DNA for the CDR3 is TGCAGTGCTAGCCCTAACGGCGGACTAGCGGGTTCATTCTACGAGCAGTACTTC. Translated: CSASPNGGLAGSFYEQYF.